This T cell receptor (beta chain) was recorded in a study of Ad26.COV2.S vaccination and SARS-CoV-2 variants. Stated treatment: roughly 20 received Ad26.COV2.S at low or high dose, single or two shots; several received placebo; per-sample allocation not given. All samples were drawn on day 63, counting from the first vaccine or placebo injection. Sequenced by immunoSEQ multiplex PCR; TCRdb stores in-frame clones only, minus some. Seen here are 350,000 to 500,000 clones, roughly 88% observed once, and the top ten hold around 3.6%. The study, taken as a whole, reports: Whether participants received vaccine or placebo, their non-spike TCR breadth was similar.

The trim removed 2 bases at V and 0 bases at J, leaving 7 bases unmatched. The CDR3 contains 17 residues. The germline CDR1 and CDR2 sequences are SGHRS and YFSETQ. About this clone itself: Its specificity is not known.

The genes are TRBV5-1 and TRBJ2-3; TRBD2 matches at 9 bases. This receptor was obtained from a person aged 18-60 years who received the Ad26.COV2.S COVID-19 vaccine or a placebo. The source was peripheral blood, collected in a trial of Ad26.COV2.S vaccine versus placebo. The CDR3: CASSFLVAGGSTDTQYF. The CDR3 nucleotides are TGCGCCAGCAGCTTTCTCGTCGCGGGGGGGAGCACAGATACGCAGTATTTT. The whole variable domain, filled in from reference TRBV5-1 and TRBJ2-3, reads KAGVTQTPRYLIKTRGQQVTLSCSPISGHRSVSWYQQTPGQGLQFLFEYFSETQRNKGNFPGRFSGRQFSNSRSEMNVSTLELGDSALYLCASSFLVAGGSTDTQYFGPGTRLTVL.